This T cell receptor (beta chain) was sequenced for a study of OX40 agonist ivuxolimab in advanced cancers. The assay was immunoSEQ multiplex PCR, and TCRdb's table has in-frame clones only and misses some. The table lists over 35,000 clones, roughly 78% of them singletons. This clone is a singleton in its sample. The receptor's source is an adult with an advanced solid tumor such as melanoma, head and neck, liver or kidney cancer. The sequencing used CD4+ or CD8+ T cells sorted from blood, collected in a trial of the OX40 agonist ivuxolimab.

CDR3 loop: CASSVAGNSGANVLTF. DNA of the CDR3: TGTGCCAGCAGCGTAGCAGGGAACTCTGGGGCCAACGTCCTGACTTTC. The gene calls are TRBV9 and TRBJ2-6, with a weak D call TRBD1 (5 bases). The CDR3 covers 16 residues. CDR1 SGDLS and CDR2 YYNGEE come from the germline V gene. Trimming removed 0 bases at V and 0 bases at J, with 7 bases between.